Listed below are T cell receptor beta chains from one sample, sequenced in a study of OX40 agonist ivuxolimab in advanced cancers. Only in-frame clones appear in the TCRdb table, and some are missing; sequencing was by immunoSEQ multiplex PCR. The sample contains about 62,000 clones, 87% of which appear only once. Sequences were derived from CD4+ or CD8+ T cells sorted from blood, sampled in a trial of the OX40 agonist ivuxolimab. The receptors come from an adult with an advanced solid tumor such as melanoma, head and neck, liver or kidney cancer. Both conserved end residues are part of each CDR3. The order of the fields is J gene, clone size, V gene, D gene, CDR3 protein, CDR3 DNA. The D gene is left open where the match is weak. Only some rows state a clone size, as once, few, many or a class for expanded clones.

TRBJ1-1 NA TRBV7-8 TRBD1 CASSARQGSTEAFF TGTGCCAGCAGCGCACGACAGGGCAGCACTGAAGCTTTCTTT
TRBJ1-1 few TRBV5-1 TRBD1 CASSSGQGTEAFF TGCGCCAGCAGCTCGGGACAGGGCACTGAAGCTTTCTTT
TRBJ1-4 few TRBV2 NA CASKTLGGRTNEKLFF TGTGCCAGCAAAACCCTGGGGGGCCGAACTAATGAAAAACTGTTTTTT
TRBJ1-1 NA TRBV2 TRBD1 CASSATGGVTEAFF TGTGCCAGCAGTGCTACAGGGGGCGTCACTGAAGCTTTCTTT
TRBJ1-5 NA TRBV4-1 NA CASSQAVGREQPQHF TGCGCCAGCAGCCAAGCAGTTGGCAGGGAACAGCCCCAGCATTTT
TRBJ2-3 NA TRBV18 NA CASSSRAGPFGTDTQYF TGTGCCAGCTCATCACGGGCCGGCCCATTTGGCACAGATACGCAGTATTTT
TRBJ1-2 NA TRBV11-2 TRBD1 CASSSSYRQGTGGYTF TGTGCCAGCAGCTCCAGTTATCGACAGGGGACGGGTGGCTACACCTTC
TRBJ2-5 NA TRBV19 TRBD2 CASSHRLGGRAAGETQYF TGTGCCAGTAGTCACCGCTTAGGCGGGAGGGCCGCGGGGGAGACCCAGTACTTC
TRBJ2-7 NA TRBV5-4 TRBD1 CASSLGTGGNYEQYF TGTGCCAGCAGCCTCGGGACAGGGGGCAACTACGAGCAGTACTTC
TRBJ1-1 NA TRBV7-2 TRBD1 CASSFDRVSASEAFF TGTGCCAGCAGCTTCGACAGGGTCTCCGCCTCTGAAGCTTTCTTT
TRBJ2-7 NA TRBV28 TRBD2 CASRRTSGSYEQYF TGTGCCAGCAGACGGACTAGCGGGAGCTACGAGCAGTACTTC
TRBJ1-2 NA TRBV2 NA CASRGAGPRTF TGTGCCAGCAGGGGGGCAGGACCGCGCACCTTC
TRBJ1-5 NA TRBV19 NA CASSIRSFFQGQPQHF TGTGCCAGTAGTATCCGGTCCTTTTTCCAGGGTCAGCCCCAGCATTTT
TRBJ2-7 NA TRBV4-1 TRBD2 CASSQDMRTSGVSYEQYF TGCGCCAGCAGCCAAGATATGAGGACTAGCGGGGTATCCTACGAGCAGTACTTC
TRBJ2-3 NA TRBV5-1 TRBD2 CASSFRTSGGKTDTQYF TGCGCCAGCAGCTTTAGGACTAGCGGGGGGAAGACAGATACGCAGTATTTT
TRBJ2-1 NA TRBV7-8 TRBD2 CASSLATSGIGNEQFF TGTGCCAGCAGCTTAGCAACTAGCGGGATTGGTAATGAGCAGTTCTTC
TRBJ2-1 NA TRBV12-5 TRBD2 CASGLGGAGGLNEQFF TGTGCTAGTGGTCTCGGGGGAGCGGGAGGTTTGAATGAGCAGTTCTTC
TRBJ1-1 NA TRBV13 NA CASSLQRGTEAFF TGTGCCAGCAGCTTACAAAGGGGGACTGAAGCTTTCTTT
TRBJ2-4 NA TRBV19 NA CASSPIDVKNIQYF TGTGCCAGTAGTCCCATCGACGTCAAAAACATTCAGTACTTC
TRBJ2-5 NA TRBV11-2 TRBD2 CASSLGQGLAGGMTETQYF TGTGCCAGCAGCTTAGGCCAGGGACTAGCGGGAGGTATGACAGAGACCCAGTACTTC
TRBJ1-1 NA TRBV7-9 NA CASRPGAMNTEAFF TGTGCCAGCAGACCAGGGGCCATGAACACTGAAGCTTTCTTT
TRBJ2-1 NA TRBV6-1 NA CASSEDRYNEQFF TGTGCCAGCAGTGAAGACAGATACAATGAGCAGTTCTTC
TRBJ1-4 NA TRBV7-8 TRBD1 CASRPDRGSEKLFF TGTGCCAGCAGACCCGACAGGGGCAGTGAAAAACTGTTTTTT
TRBJ2-2 NA TRBV7-6 TRBD1 CASSPDKDRVNTGELFF TGTGCCAGCAGCCCAGACAAGGACAGGGTTAACACCGGGGAGCTGTTTTTT
TRBJ1-3 NA TRBV5-6 NA CASSVRPSGNTIYF TGTGCCAGCAGCGTGCGCCCCTCTGGAAACACCATATATTTT
TRBJ2-7 few TRBV2 TRBD1 CASSLGQGLTYEQYF TGTGCCAGCAGTCTAGGACAGGGGCTTACCTACGAGCAGTACTTC